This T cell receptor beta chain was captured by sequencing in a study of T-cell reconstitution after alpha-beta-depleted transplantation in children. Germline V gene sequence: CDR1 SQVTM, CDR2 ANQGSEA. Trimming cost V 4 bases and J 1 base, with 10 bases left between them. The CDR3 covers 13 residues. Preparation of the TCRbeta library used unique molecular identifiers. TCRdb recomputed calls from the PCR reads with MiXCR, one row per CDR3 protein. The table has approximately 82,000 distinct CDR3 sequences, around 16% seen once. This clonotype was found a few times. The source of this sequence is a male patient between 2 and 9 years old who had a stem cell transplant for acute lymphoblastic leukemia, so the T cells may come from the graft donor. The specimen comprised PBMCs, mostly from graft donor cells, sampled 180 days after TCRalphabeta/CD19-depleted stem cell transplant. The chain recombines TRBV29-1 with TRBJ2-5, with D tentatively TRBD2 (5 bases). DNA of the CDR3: TGCAGCGTTGCGGCCGGGGTCCAAGAGACCCAGTACTTC. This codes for CSVAAGVQETQYF.